The source of this T cell receptor (beta chain) is a study of molecular identifiers for immune sequencing clone quantification. General study results and limits: The study reportedly detected spiked Jurkat TCR RNA from one cell among 1.1 million or so naive cells.

As for this clonotype: Its antigen is not identified.

Naive CD8 libraries used 20,000 to 1,000,000 sorted cells and 10%, 30% or 50% RNA. The authors built bulk TCR libraries by previously described methods with listed TCR primers. MiXCR, run by TCRdb on the PCR reads, gives a single entry per CDR3 protein. The sample consists of around 460,000 distinct CDR3 sequences, 20% to 25% of them appearing once. The sequenced sample consisted of naive CD8+ T cells from blood, with Jurkat cell RNA spiked in. The sample's subset: FACS-sorted CD8+CD4-CCR7+CD45RA+ naive T cells. This TCR came from a human donor in good health. Some libraries in this study had Jurkat cell RNA spiked in.

In DNA form, the CDR3 reads TGTGCCAGTAGTATTGGGTCTATGAACACTGAAGCTTTCTTT. Translation: CASSIGSMNTEAFF. The V call is TRBV19, the J call TRBJ1-1; D is uncertain. CDR1 LNHDA and CDR2 SQIVND come from the germline V gene (reference sequence). The CDR3 has 14 amino acids. V lost 3 bases and J 0 bases, leaving 8 bases between the germline ends. Full variable domain (outside the CDR3, taken from reference TRBV19 and TRBJ1-1): DGGITQSPKYLFRKEGQNVTLSCEQNLNHDAMYWYRQDPGQGLRLIYYSQIVNDFQKGDIAEGYSVSREKKESFPLTVTSAQKNPTAFYLCASSIGSMNTEAFFGQGTRLTVV.